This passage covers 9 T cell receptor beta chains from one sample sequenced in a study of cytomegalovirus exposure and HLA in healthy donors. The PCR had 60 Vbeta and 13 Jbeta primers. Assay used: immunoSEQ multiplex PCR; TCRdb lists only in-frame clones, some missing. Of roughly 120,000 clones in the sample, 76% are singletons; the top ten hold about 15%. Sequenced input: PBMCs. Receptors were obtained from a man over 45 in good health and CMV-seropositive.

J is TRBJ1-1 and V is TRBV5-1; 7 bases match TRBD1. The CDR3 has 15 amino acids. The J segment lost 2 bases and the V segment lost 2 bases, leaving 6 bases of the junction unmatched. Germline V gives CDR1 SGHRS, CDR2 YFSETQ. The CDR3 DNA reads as TGCGCCAGCAGCTTCGACAGGGTTTCTAACACTGAAGCTTTCTTT. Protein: CASSFDRVSNTEAFF.

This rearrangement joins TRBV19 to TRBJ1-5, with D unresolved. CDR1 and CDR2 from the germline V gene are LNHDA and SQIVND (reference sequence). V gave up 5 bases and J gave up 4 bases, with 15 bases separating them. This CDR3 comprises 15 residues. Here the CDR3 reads CASSVPDFSNQPQHF. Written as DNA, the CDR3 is TGTGCCAGTAGTGTGCCGGACTTTAGTAATCAGCCCCAGCATTTT.

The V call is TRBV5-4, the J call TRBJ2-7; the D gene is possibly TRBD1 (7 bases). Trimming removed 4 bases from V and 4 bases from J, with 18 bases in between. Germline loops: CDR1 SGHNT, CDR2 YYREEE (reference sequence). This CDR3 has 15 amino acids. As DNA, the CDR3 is TGTGCCAGCAGCCCTGGGGGGACAGAAGGGTACGAGCAGTACTTC. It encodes CASSPGGTEGYEQYF.

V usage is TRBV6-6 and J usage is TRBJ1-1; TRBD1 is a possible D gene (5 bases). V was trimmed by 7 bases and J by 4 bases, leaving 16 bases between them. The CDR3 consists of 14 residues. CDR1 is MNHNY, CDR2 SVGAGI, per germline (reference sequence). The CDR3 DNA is TGTGCCAGCACCCTAATCGACAGACCCACTGAAGCTTTCTTT. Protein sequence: CASTLIDRPTEAFF.

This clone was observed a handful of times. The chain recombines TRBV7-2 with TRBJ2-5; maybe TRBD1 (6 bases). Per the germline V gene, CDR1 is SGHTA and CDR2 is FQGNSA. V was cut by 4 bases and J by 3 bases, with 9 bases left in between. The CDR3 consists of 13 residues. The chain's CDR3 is CASSWNREETQYF. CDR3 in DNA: TGTGCCAGCAGCTGGAACAGGGAAGAGACCCAGTACTTC.

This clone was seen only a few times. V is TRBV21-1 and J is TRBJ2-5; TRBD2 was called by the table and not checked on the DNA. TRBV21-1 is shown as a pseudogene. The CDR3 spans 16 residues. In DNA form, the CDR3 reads TGTGCCAGCAGCCAGGAGGGGGTCCGGGAGGAAGAGACCCAGTACTTC. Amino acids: CASSQEGVREEETQYF.

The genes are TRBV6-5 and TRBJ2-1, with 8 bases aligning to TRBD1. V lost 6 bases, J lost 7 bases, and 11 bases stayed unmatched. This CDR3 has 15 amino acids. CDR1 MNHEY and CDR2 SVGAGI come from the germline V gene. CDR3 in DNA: TGTGCCAGCAGCCTTGACAGGGGAACGATAAATGAGCAGTTCTTC. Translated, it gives CASSLDRGTINEQFF.

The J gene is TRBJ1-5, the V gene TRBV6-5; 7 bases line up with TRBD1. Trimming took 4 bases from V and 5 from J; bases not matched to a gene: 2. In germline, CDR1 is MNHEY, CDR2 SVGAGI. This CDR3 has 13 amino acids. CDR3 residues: CASSWDSYQPQHF. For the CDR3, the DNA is TGTGCCAGCAGTTGGGACAGTTATCAGCCCCAGCATTTT.

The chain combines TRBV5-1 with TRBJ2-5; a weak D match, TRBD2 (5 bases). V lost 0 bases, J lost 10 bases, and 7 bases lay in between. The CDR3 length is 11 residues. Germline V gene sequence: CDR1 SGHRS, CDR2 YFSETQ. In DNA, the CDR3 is TGCGCCAGCAGCTTGGAAGCGGACCAGTACTTC. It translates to CASSLEADQYF.